The 24 T cell receptor beta chains below come from one sample, sequenced in a study of CD8+ T cells in alopecia areata. cDNA reverse transcribed from extracted RNA served as the sequencing template. Profiled with immunoSEQ multiplex PCR; TCRdb holds only in-frame clones, not every one. This sample has roughly 180,000 clones, with 40% to 55% found just once. As to treatment: oral pan-JAK inhibitor, 5-10 mg twice daily. The material sequenced was CD8+ T cells sorted from blood, taken at approximately week 51, from a patient treated with tofacitinib. The source of these receptors is a human donor with alopecia areata.

This rearrangement joins TRBV29-1 to TRBJ2-1, with TRBD2 as a possible D gene (5 bases). This CDR3 is built from 13 residues. V lost 0 bases to trimming and J lost 4 bases, with 7 bases between them. Germline V lookup: CDR1 SQVTM, CDR2 ANQGSEA. CDR3 nucleotide sequence: TGCAGCGTTGAAGAAGGAGGATACAATGAGCAGTTCTTC. Protein sequence: CSVEEGGYNEQFF.

The chain has TRBV11-2 and TRBJ1-6; no clear D. Trimming left V 6 bases short and J 6 bases short, with 18 bases between. This CDR3 contains 16 residues. In germline, CDR1 is SGHAT, CDR2 FQNNGV. As DNA, the CDR3 is TGTGCCAGCAGACATCTCCGGACCGTAATTAATTCACCCCTCCACTTT. Protein sequence: CASRHLRTVINSPLHF.

The chain employs TRBV27 and TRBJ1-2; D is uncertain. CDR1 and CDR2 from the germline V gene are MNHEY and SMNVEV (reference sequence). Trimming shortened V by 3 bases and J by 6 bases, and 11 bases separated the two germline ends. The CDR3 has 13 amino acids. This CDR3 is CASSFSRGDGYTF. The CDR3 coding sequence is TGTGCCAGCAGTTTCTCCCGGGGTGATGGCTACACCTTC.

The gene calls are TRBV5-4 and TRBJ2-3; unclear D gene. With 0 bases removed from V and 1 base from J, the gap between germline ends came to 12 bases. Germline lookup yields CDR1 SGHNT and CDR2 YYREEE (reference sequence). CDR3 size: 16 residues. The chain's CDR3 is CASSLAGQGGTDTQYF. The CDR3 DNA is TGTGCCAGCAGCTTGGCCGGCCAAGGAGGCACAGATACGCAGTATTTT.

This chain links TRBV7-9 with TRBJ2-1, with 10 bases identical to TRBD2. The J segment lost 4 bases and the V segment lost 5 bases, leaving 2 bases of the junction unmatched. Germline CDR1 reads SEHNR; CDR2 reads FQNEAQ (reference sequence). The CDR3 runs to 14 residues. CDR3 in amino acids: CASSPSGGYNEQFF. DNA of the CDR3: TGTGCCAGCAGCCCTAGCGGGGGTTACAATGAGCAGTTCTTC.

The rearrangement links TRBV6-5 to TRBJ1-5; 8 nucleotides match TRBD1. After removal of 7 bases from V and 2 bases from J, the junction contained 1 base not matched to a gene. The CDR3 contains 13 residues. From germline, CDR1 is MNHEY and CDR2 SVGAGI. In DNA, the CDR3 is TGTGCCAGCAAGGGACAGGGCAATCAGCCCCAGCATTTT. This encodes CASKGQGNQPQHF.

The chain employs TRBV27 and TRBJ2-3; D gene unclear. V lost 6 bases and J lost 4, with 14 bases in between. The CDR3 sequence is 14 residues long. Germline values: CDR1 MNHEY, CDR2 SMNVEV (reference sequence). The CDR3 nucleotides read TGTGCCAGCAGCCTTACACTATCGCCAGATACGCAGTATTTT. Its protein is CASSLTLSPDTQYF.

The genes are TRBV27 and TRBJ1-5; D might be TRBD1 (6 bases). CDR1 is MNHEY, CDR2 SMNVEV, per germline (reference sequence). This CDR3 contains 14 residues. V lost 3 bases and J lost 4, with 10 bases in between. The CDR3 DNA reads TGTGCCAGCAGTTTCGCAGGGGATAATCAGCCCCAGCATTTT. This encodes CASSFAGDNQPQHF.

The rearrangement links TRBV27 to TRBJ2-3; no clear D. This CDR3 contains 16 residues. Deletions cut 5 bases from V and 6 bases from J, with 21 bases between. CDR1 and CDR2 (germline): MNHEY, SMNVEV (reference sequence). The CDR3 nucleotides are TGTGCCAGCAGTGACCCGGTTGGCGCTCCCGGCGATACGCAGTATTTT. This encodes CASSDPVGAPGDTQYF.

The rearrangement joins TRBV13 to TRBJ2-7; 9 bases match TRBD1. The CDR3 is 12 residues long. Germline assignment: CDR1 PRHDT and CDR2 FYEKMQ (reference sequence). V lost 6 bases and J lost 9; bases outside the gene matches: 6. The DNA for the CDR3 is TGTGCCAGCAGGTCGGACAGGGGAGGGCAGTACTTC. Amino acids: CASRSDRGGQYF.

V is TRBV2 and J is TRBJ2-7; 7 bases align to TRBD1. From germline, CDR1 is SNHLY and CDR2 FYNNEI. CDR3 length: 14 amino acids. The V and J ends lost 3 bases and 3 bases, in that order; junction bases with no gene match: 5. Here the CDR3 reads CASSEGQSLYEQYF. CDR3 coding DNA: TGTGCCAGCAGTGAGGGACAGAGCCTCTACGAGCAGTACTTC.

V usage is TRBV30 and J usage is TRBJ2-5; no definite D call. The CDR3 sequence is 15 residues long. Germline CDR1 reads GTSNPN; CDR2 reads SVGIG (reference sequence). Trimming left V 1 base short and J 0 bases short, with 12 bases between. As DNA, the CDR3 is TGTGCCTGGAGTGCCCCGACGGTGTACCAAGAGACCCAGTACTTC. It translates to CAWSAPTVYQETQYF.

The chain has TRBV2 and TRBJ2-3, with D possibly being TRBD1 (6 bases). This CDR3 is 16 amino acids long. Germline loops: CDR1 SNHLY, CDR2 FYNNEI. V was pared by 6 bases and J by 1 base, with 17 bases between. CDR3 region: CASSGDTKGGTDTQYF. The CDR3 nucleotides are TGTGCCAGCAGCGGGGACACAAAGGGGGGCACAGATACGCAGTATTTT.

This clone was recorded many times. The chain is built from TRBV10-3 and TRBJ1-2; weak D call: TRBD1 (6 bases). The V gene's germline CDR1 is ENHRY and CDR2 SYGVKD. This CDR3 spans 11 amino acids. Trimming pared 8 bases from V and 4 bases from J, leaving 8 bases between. The CDR3 loop is CAIGQIYGYTF. CDR3 DNA: TGTGCCATCGGACAGATCTATGGCTACACCTTC.

V is TRBV4-1 and J is TRBJ1-1; weak D call: TRBD1 (6 bases). Trimming took 2 bases from V and 3 from J, leaving 13 bases between them. CDR1 and CDR2 (germline): MGHRA, YSYEKL. The CDR3 totals 15 residues. The DNA for the CDR3 is TGCGCCAGCAGCCAAATCAGGGGTGGGGACACTGAAGCTTTCTTT. Encoded protein: CASSQIRGGDTEAFF.

DNA for the CDR3: TGTGCCAGCAGTTTACGGGGGGCTTATGGAAACACCATATATTTT. Its translation: CASSLRGAYGNTIYF. The chain recombines TRBV27 with TRBJ1-3; D is perhaps TRBD1 (6 bases). The CDR3 is 15 amino acids. Trimming left V 2 bases short and J 3 bases short, with 11 bases between. The germline V gene encodes CDR1 MNHEY and CDR2 SMNVEV (reference sequence).

To note about this clone: Other nucleotide sequences from this sample produce the same CDR3. V and J are TRBV7-8 and TRBJ2-7; D gene uncertain. The germline V gene encodes CDR1 SGHVS and CDR2 FQNEAQ. The germline V and J ends were trimmed by 1 base and 1 base, with 8 bases remaining between them. The CDR3 is made up of 14 amino acids. DNA of the CDR3: TGTGCCAGCAGCTTAGTTCCCGGATCCTACGAGCAGTACTTC. Encoded protein: CASSLVPGSYEQYF.

This clone was counted a few times. V gene TRBV29-1 combines with J gene TRBJ2-1; TRBD1 aligns across 7 bases. This CDR3 comprises 13 residues. CDR1 and CDR2 (germline): SQVTM, ANQGSEA. V shed 7 bases, J shed 2 bases, and the junction held 5 bases outside the gene matches. CDR3 in amino acids: CSGRQGPYNEQFF. The DNA of the CDR3 is TGCAGCGGACGACAGGGACCCTACAATGAGCAGTTCTTC.

This clone appeared a few times. V and J are TRBV30 and TRBJ1-1; no definite D call. The CDR3 contains 15 residues. CDR1 is GTSNPN, CDR2 SVGIG, per germline (reference sequence). The V end lost 4 bases, the J end lost 0 bases, and 15 bases lay between the germline ends. CDR3 sequence (DNA): TGTGCCTGGACCCCGTTCCTCGAAATGAACACTGAAGCTTTCTTT. This gives the protein CAWTPFLEMNTEAFF.

This clone was seen a few times. The chain's CDR3 is CASSLPPGHYGYTF. CDR3 coding DNA: TGTGCCAGCAGCCTACCCCCAGGGCACTATGGCTACACCTTC. The rearrangement links TRBV5-4 to TRBJ1-2; D possibly corresponds to TRBD1 (5 bases). The V and J ends lost 4 bases and 3 bases respectively, with 13 bases between them. CDR1 and CDR2 from the germline V gene are SGHNT and YYREEE (reference sequence). CDR3 length: 14 amino acids.

V is TRBV6-1 and J is TRBJ2-1; 7 bases are shared with TRBD2. Germline assignment: CDR1 MNHNS and CDR2 SASEGT. Unmatched junction bases numbered 4, after V lost 2 bases and J lost 9 bases. The CDR3 has 13 amino acids. CDR3 protein: CASSERGGVEQFF. CDR3 in DNA: TGTGCCAGCAGTGAACGGGGAGGGGTTGAGCAGTTCTTC.

This clone was detected only a few times. This chain uses TRBV6-1 with TRBJ1-2; a possible D gene is TRBD1 (5 bases). Germline V lookup: CDR1 MNHNS, CDR2 SASEGT. The CDR3 spans 14 residues. Trimming took off 4 bases at V and 3 bases at J, with 12 bases between the two ends. The CDR3 region has the DNA TGTGCCAGCAGTGTTGGCAGGGAGGACTATGGCTACACCTTC. Its protein product is CASSVGREDYGYTF.

CDR3 DNA: TGTGCCACCAGCAGAGATGCGGGGTCTGGAAACACCATATATTTT. Protein: CATSRDAGSGNTIYF. This rearrangement joins TRBV15 to TRBJ1-3, with no clear D. Trimming removed 0 bases from V and 1 base from J, with 7 bases in between. CDR3 length: 15 residues. Germline V gene data show CDR1 as LNHNV and CDR2 as YYDKDF (reference sequence).

The genes are TRBV9 and TRBJ1-4, with D maybe TRBD1 (5 bases). Looked up from germline, CDR1 is SGDLS and CDR2 is YYNGEE. The CDR3 is 14 amino acids. The germline V and J ends were trimmed by 3 bases and 5 bases, with 11 bases remaining between them. The CDR3 loop is CASSATARNEKLFF. Here the CDR3 DNA reads TGTGCCAGCAGCGCGACAGCCCGGAATGAAAAACTGTTTTTT.